This T cell receptor (beta chain) was identified in a study of T-cell reconstitution after alpha-beta-depleted transplantation in children. The authors prepared the TCRbeta library with unique molecular identifiers. MiXCR, run by TCRdb on the PCR reads, gives a single entry per CDR3 protein. The table shows about 980,000 distinct CDR3 sequences, with about 29% occurring only once. The CDR3 has 16 amino acids. V gave up 4 bases and J gave up 0 bases, with 13 bases separating them. There are many counts of this clonotype. What it binds is unknown. Findings of the study overall: Newly produced T cells mostly provided counts and TCRbeta diversity after one year, as hyperexpanded clones declined.

This sequence joins TRBV12-3 or TRBV12-4 and TRBJ1-3, with D unclear. The sample in question was PBMCs, mostly from graft donor cells, obtained 360 days after TCRalphabeta/CD19-depleted stem cell transplant. The clonotype comes from a boy less than two years old who had a stem cell transplant for SCID, so the T cells may come from the graft donor. The CDR3 DNA reads TGTGCCAGCAGTTCCCCCGGGCTTCGCTCTGGAAACACCATATATTTT. It is translated as CASSSPGLRSGNTIYF.